These 32 T cell receptor beta chains were sequenced from one sample in a study of T cell responses to AZD1222 COVID-19 vaccine. The table came from immunoSEQ multiplex PCR; TCRdb's copy has only in-frame clones and leaves some out. Of approximately 70,000 clones listed, around 88% were seen once; the top ten hold approximately 9.1%. The material was peripheral blood, obtained 28 days after the second dose of the MenACWY control vaccine. All receptors derive from an adult who received the MenACWY meningococcal vaccine as a control.

The rearrangement uses TRBV5-1 and TRBJ1-2; D may be TRBD1 (6 bases). The CDR3 length is 13 residues. Trimming shortened V by 0 bases and J by 7 bases, and 10 bases separated the two germline ends. Germline V gives CDR1 SGHRS, CDR2 YFSETQ. The CDR3 coding sequence is TGCGCCAGCAGCTTGGACAGGGCGGCTGGCTACACCTTC. This codes for CASSLDRAAGYTF.

The chain recombines TRBV28 with TRBJ1-2; 8 bases are a match to TRBD1. CDR3 length equals 13 residues. Looked up from germline, CDR1 is MDHEN and CDR2 is SYDVKM. V gave up 7 bases and J gave up 4 bases; unmatched junction bases: 5. The CDR3 DNA reads TGTGCCAGCACCCCGGACAGGGCCTATGGCTACACCTTC. Translation gives CASTPDRAYGYTF.

This chain connects TRBV30 to TRBJ1-4, with D perhaps matching TRBD1 (6 bases). The V gene lost 0 bases and the J gene lost 6 bases, with 11 bases spanning the gap. The CDR3 has 14 amino acids. Germline-derived CDR1 and CDR2 are GTSNPN and SVGIG (reference sequence). CDR3 nucleotides: TGTGCCTGGAGTGTACAGGGAACGGATGAAAAACTGTTTTTT. As protein: CAWSVQGTDEKLFF.

This chain links TRBV30 with TRBJ1-1; maybe TRBD1 (5 bases). The ends were cut back, 3 bases at V and 2 bases at J, with 16 bases in the middle. The CDR3 contains 15 residues. The germline V gene has CDR1 GTSNPN and CDR2 SVGIG (reference sequence). The DNA for the CDR3 is TGTGCCTGGAGGGGCCTCGGGACCACAAACACTGAAGCTTTCTTT. Amino acid sequence: CAWRGLGTTNTEAFF.

Only a few counts were recorded for this clone. The rearrangement joins TRBV25-1 to TRBJ2-2; D call uncertain. Germline assignment: CDR1 MGHDK and CDR2 SYGVNS. The CDR3 is 17 amino acids. V dropped 1 base and J dropped 0 bases, with 12 bases sitting between them. The CDR3, as DNA: TGTGCCAGCAGTGAATTGGGTAACAGCGCGAACACCGGGGAGCTGTTTTTT. It is translated as CASSELGNSANTGELFF.

The CDR3 is CASSVDARGRYGNTEAFF. The CDR3 DNA is TGTGCCAGCAGCGTAGATGCCAGGGGCCGTTATGGGAACACTGAAGCTTTCTTT. This chain links TRBV9 with TRBJ1-1; D is perhaps TRBD1 (6 bases). This CDR3 region has 18 residues. Germline-derived CDR1 and CDR2 are SGDLS and YYNGEE. Between the trimmed V and J ends, which lost 0 bases and 1 base, there was a span of 19 bases.

The rearrangement joins TRBV5-4 to TRBJ1-5, with D possibly being TRBD1 (6 bases). The CDR3 covers 17 residues. Germline values: CDR1 SGHNT, CDR2 YYREEE (reference sequence). The ends were cut back, 6 bases at V and 0 bases at J, with 19 bases in the middle. The CDR3 DNA is TGTGCCAGCACCTTCGGGCAGGGGCCATCTAGCAATCAGCCCCAGCATTTT. This sequence encodes CASTFGQGPSSNQPQHF. Using reference TRBV5-4 and TRBJ1-5 for the parts outside the CDR3, the full variable domain is ETGVTQSPTHLIKTRGQQVTLRCSSQSGHNTVSWYQQALGQGPQFIFQYYREEENGRGNFPPRFSGLQFPNYSSELNVNALELDDSALYLCASTFGQGPSSNQPQHFGDGTRLSIL.

The V call is TRBV4-3, the J call TRBJ2-3; 10 bases align to TRBD2. Trimming at V came to 0 bases and at J to 2 bases, leaving 8 bases not matched to a gene. The CDR3 loop spans 18 amino acids. In germline, CDR1 is LGHNA, CDR2 YSLEER. The CDR3 is CASSQETPTSGYTDTQYF. For the CDR3, the DNA is TGCGCCAGCAGCCAAGAGACTCCGACTAGCGGGTACACAGATACGCAGTATTTT.

The V and J genes are TRBV30 and TRBJ1-4; no firm D call. Per germline, CDR1 GTSNPN and CDR2 SVGIG (reference sequence). The V gene lost 3 bases and the J gene lost 17 bases, with 19 bases spanning the gap. This CDR3 comprises 12 residues. This CDR3 is CAWRLSGRPLFF. The CDR3 DNA reads TGTGCCTGGAGGCTGAGTGGACGCCCCCTTTTTTTT.

The rearrangement uses TRBV2 and TRBJ1-2; 8 bases agree with TRBD1. This CDR3 has 15 amino acids. Trimming at V came to 5 bases and at J to 4 bases, leaving 9 bases not matched to a gene. CDR1 SNHLY and CDR2 FYNNEI come from the germline V gene. DNA for the CDR3: TGTGCCAGCAGTCTTGAACAGGGGGTGACCTATGGCTACACCTTC. Translation: CASSLEQGVTYGYTF.

V and J are TRBV7-3 and TRBJ2-3; D is possibly TRBD2 (7 bases). CDR1 SGHTA and CDR2 FQGTGA come from the germline V gene. Trimming left V 5 bases short and J 0 bases short, with 18 bases between. The CDR3 consists of 17 residues. CDR3 sequence reads: CASSLRGRGPSTDTQYF. The CDR3 bases are TGTGCCAGCAGCCTTAGAGGGCGGGGGCCTAGCACAGATACGCAGTATTTT.

The chain couples TRBV5-1 to TRBJ2-3, with 7 bases matching TRBD2. Trimming cost V 2 bases and J 3 bases; bases outside gene matches: 9. Germline CDR1 and CDR2: SGHRS and YFSETQ. CDR3 length equals 16 residues. The CDR3 sequence: CASSLLAGELTDTQYF. CDR3 nucleotide sequence: TGCGCCAGCAGCTTATTGGCGGGGGAGCTGACAGATACGCAGTATTTT.

This chain uses TRBV5-4 with TRBJ1-2; 8 nucleotides match TRBD1. This CDR3 spans 15 amino acids. The germline V gene encodes CDR1 SGHNT and CDR2 YYREEE (reference sequence). V lost 0 bases, J lost 8 bases, and 9 bases stayed unmatched. CDR3 in amino acids: CASSLGTGKFPGYTF. CDR3 DNA: TGTGCCAGCAGCTTGGGGACAGGGAAGTTTCCCGGCTACACCTTC.

There are a few counts of this clone. This chain links TRBV29-1 with TRBJ1-3; D is undetermined. Trimming took off 2 bases at V and 0 bases at J, with 5 bases between the two ends. The CDR3 runs to 13 residues. CDR1 and CDR2 from the germline V gene are SQVTM and ANQGSEA. CDR3 DNA: TGCAGCGTTGAACGTCACTCTGGAAACACCATATATTTT. Its protein is CSVERHSGNTIYF.

Notes on this clone: This sample includes further DNA sequences coding for the same CDR3. The V gene is TRBV11-3, the J gene TRBJ2-1; 12 bases are a match to TRBD2. Trimming cost V 2 bases and J 5 bases; bases outside gene matches: 13. Germline V gene lookup returns CDR1 SGHNT and CDR2 YENEEA. The CDR3 runs 19 residues. The CDR3 nucleotides are TGTGCCAGCAGCTTAAGGGGGCGGAGGGCTAGCGGGGGGGACAATGAGCAGTTCTTC. This encodes CASSLRGRRASGGDNEQFF.

This clone was detected only once. The chain carries TRBV28 and TRBJ2-3; maybe TRBD2 (6 bases). Per the germline V gene, CDR1 is MDHEN and CDR2 is SYDVKM. The length of the CDR3 is 15 residues. V was clipped by 6 bases and J by 4 bases, with 17 bases between them. CDR3 in amino acids: CASSPGLKGSDTQYF. The CDR3 DNA reads as TGTGCCAGCAGCCCGGGACTCAAGGGGTCAGATACGCAGTATTTT.

The chain recombines TRBV7-6 with TRBJ2-1; D not resolved. With 2 bases removed from V and 5 bases from J, the gap between germline ends came to 7 bases. CDR1 SGHVS and CDR2 FNYEAQ come from the germline V gene. The CDR3 runs to 13 residues. CDR3 loop: CASSLSQNNEQFF. CDR3 nucleotide sequence: TGTGCCAGCAGCTTATCTCAGAACAATGAGCAGTTCTTC.

V gene TRBV6-2 or TRBV6-3 combines with J gene TRBJ1-1, with 11 bases identical to TRBD1. V trimming: 6 bases; J trimming: 6 bases; junction bases outside the gene matches: 6. Germline CDR1 MNHEY, CDR2 SVGEGT. The CDR3 has 14 residues. CDR3: CASSKDRGRAEAFF. For the CDR3, the DNA is TGTGCCAGCAGCAAGGACAGGGGGCGGGCTGAAGCTTTCTTT.

The V gene is TRBV5-4, the J gene TRBJ2-2; a weak D match, TRBD2 (6 bases). Germline V lookup: CDR1 SGHNT, CDR2 YYREEE (reference sequence). V lost 0 bases and J 0 bases, leaving 9 bases between the germline ends. This CDR3 comprises 16 residues. In DNA, the CDR3 is TGTGCCAGCAGCTTGGAGGGGACTTCGAACACCGGGGAGCTGTTTTTT. Amino acids: CASSLEGTSNTGELFF.

The gene calls are TRBV7-9 and TRBJ1-1; D is possibly TRBD1 (5 bases). The V gene lost 2 bases and the J gene lost 4 bases, with 11 bases spanning the gap. The CDR3 runs 14 residues. The germline V gene has CDR1 SEHNR and CDR2 FQNEAQ (reference sequence). The CDR3 DNA reads as TGTGCCAGCAGCTTAAAAAGTGGGGGCACTGAAGCTTTCTTT. This sequence encodes CASSLKSGGTEAFF.

The chain is built from TRBV18 and TRBJ1-1, with TRBD1 as a possible D gene (5 bases). Germline V lookup: CDR1 KGHSH, CDR2 LQKENI. The CDR3 runs to 14 residues. Trimming removed 2 bases at V and 2 bases at J, with 9 bases between. The CDR3 loop reads CASSPSGSNTEAFF. CDR3 bases: TGTGCCAGCTCACCATCAGGGAGTAACACTGAAGCTTTCTTT.

This rearrangement joins TRBV11-3 to TRBJ2-3; 7 bases align to TRBD2. The trim removed 6 bases at V and 2 bases at J, leaving 5 bases unmatched. The CDR3 is 14 residues long. Germline CDR1 reads SGHNT; CDR2 reads YENEEA. The CDR3 reads CASRDGTTTDTQYF. In nucleotides, the CDR3 is TGTGCCAGCAGGGACGGGACTACCACAGATACGCAGTATTTT. The full variable domain, in which reference TRBV11-3 and TRBJ2-3 provide the parts outside the CDR3, is EAGVVQSPRYKIIEKKQPVAFWCNPISGHNTLYWYLQNLGQGPELLIRYENEEAVDDSQLPKDRFSAERLKGVDSTLKIQPAELGDSAVYLCASRDGTTTDTQYFGPGTRLTVL.

The sample holds one count of this clone. The CDR3, as DNA: TGTGCCAGCAGTTACCTCGGGAGGGATGAGCAGTTCTTC. Translation: CASSYLGRDEQFF. J is TRBJ2-1 and V is TRBV6-5, with 8 bases that match TRBD2. The CDR3 length is 13 residues. In germline, CDR1 is MNHEY, CDR2 SVGAGI. V lost 2 bases, J lost 8 bases, and 2 bases stayed unmatched.

V gene TRBV18 combines with J gene TRBJ1-1, with no clear D. Trimming removed 3 bases at V and 3 bases at J, with 11 bases between. The CDR3 runs to 14 residues. The germline V gene encodes CDR1 KGHSH and CDR2 LQKENI. The CDR3 DNA reads TGTGCCAGCTCACCGGTGGGGAAGGACACTGAAGCTTTCTTT. Its protein product is CASSPVGKDTEAFF.

The chain uses TRBV5-1 and TRBJ2-1, with 12 bases lining up with TRBD2. Germline CDR1 is SGHRS and CDR2 is YFSETQ. The ends lost 4 bases at V and 15 bases at J; junction bases unmatched: 14. The CDR3 extends over 15 amino acids. CDR3 sequence: CASSPGTSGSNGGFF. The CDR3 DNA sequence: TGCGCCAGCAGCCCTGGGACTAGCGGGTCAAACGGGGGGTTCTTC.

This chain uses TRBV12-3 or TRBV12-4 with TRBJ1-2, with a possible D match to TRBD1 (5 bases). This CDR3 contains 13 residues. V was trimmed by 5 bases and J by 5 bases, leaving 12 bases between them. The CDR3 loop reads CASSLGVLYGYTF. Written as DNA, the CDR3 is TGTGCCAGCAGTCTGGGGGTTCTATATGGCTACACCTTC.

This chain joins TRBV30 and TRBJ1-4; the D is unclear. The CDR3 consists of 14 residues. V was trimmed by 4 bases and J by 4 bases, leaving 13 bases between them. The V gene's germline CDR1 is GTSNPN and CDR2 SVGIG (reference sequence). The CDR3 loop reads CAWNGPQLNEKLFF. CDR3 bases: TGTGCCTGGAACGGTCCACAGCTTAATGAAAAACTGTTTTTT.

The V gene is TRBV5-8, the J gene TRBJ2-1; 9 bases are shared with TRBD2. Losses at the gene ends were 2 bases for V and 1 base for J; bases not matched to a gene: 7. The CDR3 is 17 amino acids. In germline, CDR1 is SGHTS, CDR2 YDEGEE. The CDR3 loop reads CASSFTAGGTSYNEQFF. CDR3 DNA: TGTGCCAGCAGCTTTACGGCGGGGGGGACTTCCTACAATGAGCAGTTCTTC.

The genes are TRBV10-2 and TRBJ1-1; D remains ambiguous. The germline CDR1 and CDR2 sequences are WSHSY and SAAADI. The germline V and J ends were trimmed by 3 bases and 1 base, with 3 bases remaining between them. This CDR3 is 12 amino acids long. The CDR3 loop reads CASSDPNTEAFF. The CDR3 DNA sequence: TGCGCCAGCAGTGACCCGAACACTGAAGCTTTCTTT.

The chain couples TRBV29-1 to TRBJ1-1; 7 bases are a match to TRBD1. Germline V gene sequence: CDR1 SQVTM, CDR2 ANQGSEA. CDR3 length equals 13 residues. Trimming took 7 bases from V and 4 from J; bases not matched to a gene: 9. The CDR3 here is CSGGGQVGTEAFF. The DNA of the CDR3 is TGCAGCGGGGGAGGACAGGTAGGCACTGAAGCTTTCTTT.

This clone was found once. The rearrangement uses TRBV6-5 and TRBJ1-5; D is perhaps TRBD1 (5 bases). Germline V gene data show CDR1 as MNHEY and CDR2 as SVGAGI. CDR3 length: 15 amino acids. With 6 bases removed from V and 5 bases from J, the gap between germline ends came to 17 bases. CDR3 amino acids: CASSLTDSRDQPQHF. The CDR3 nucleotides read TGTGCCAGCAGCCTCACAGACAGCAGGGATCAGCCCCAGCATTTT.

The rearrangement links TRBV10-3 to TRBJ2-3; D may be TRBD1 (6 bases). This CDR3 contains 15 residues. Germline V gene lookup returns CDR1 ENHRY and CDR2 SYGVKD. V lost 4 bases, J lost 0 bases, and 11 bases lay in between. This CDR3 reads CAISASGQSTDTQYF. The CDR3 region has the DNA TGTGCCATCAGTGCGTCTGGACAGAGCACAGATACGCAGTATTTT.